The sequence of this TCR beta chain was determined in a study of blood T cell repertoires in COVID-19 (dated by TCRdb to about 2020). For the wider study: Collaborator samples came from the United States, Italy and Spain and covered acute and convalescent phases of COVID-19. The material from the prospective study consisted of cDNA or gDNA derived from T cells, B-cell-depleted T cells, or PBMCs. Subjects who had been exposed to COVID-19, were actively infected with it, or had recovered from it provided the deeply sampled blood TCRbeta repertoires that made up the dataset. The repertoires were released in a freely available public database intended as a resource for research on the immune response to SARS-CoV-2. Samples were obtained from the ongoing ImmuneRACE study (first 160 participants) and from some 1,200 subjects provided by 6 global collaborators. Nearly every sample came with metadata listing a de-identified subject ID, COVID-19 status, age in years and sex. Where available, HLA class I and class II types were obtained from metadata supplied by the sample provider rather than from assay-based typing. General findings and caveats noted by the study authors: The amount of clinical and demographic metadata varied by source and participant and was provided uncurated.

At the junction V is shortened by 4 bases and J by 13 bases, with 14 bases in between. Counted from cysteine to phenylalanine, this CDR3 has 12 amino acids. Just CDR3 DNA is preserved here, 36 bases in frame from base 1. The immunoSEQ Assay, a bias-controlled multiplex PCR, was used to amplify TCRbeta CDR3 regions from genomic DNA. The published analysis was carried out like this. The number of nucleated cells in each sample was estimated from the amplification of reference gene primers within the assay. Sequence reads were collapsed and filtered to measure the absolute abundance of every unique TCRbeta CDR3 rearrangement. For each sample, productive Simpson clonality was calculated as the square root of Simpson's diversity index over productive rearrangements. What TCRdb holds here is the immuneACCESS table cut down to in-frame rearrangements. Part of the clones is not present; checked against another copy, under half of the missing clones reflect an unresolved V gene, and the others are unexplained. Clone size and the V and J calls come from that table; the DNA yielded D and trimming. The sample table shows more than 200,000 clones, and 88% are seen once. Over 1.5% of the sample lies in the top ten.

Whole blood was collected in K2EDTA tubes by collaborating institutions according to the institutions' own protocols. For TCRbeta analysis, collaborator samples were shipped as frozen whole blood, as isolated PBMCs, or as DNA extracted from either sample type. Comment on this clone: No cognate antigen has been identified for it. Per-base qualities were not stored, and no clone one base away is much larger.

The specimen was peripheral blood. The clonotype comes from a man aged 65 to 79 with acute or convalescent COVID-19. The chain joins TRBV12-3 or TRBV12-4 to TRBJ2-1; TRBD2 is perhaps the D gene, given 6 matching bases. This receptor carries the CDR3 CASSSAPGLQFF. The DNA sequence is given as TGTGCCAGCAGTTCGGCACCGGGACTCCAGTTCTTC.